Here is one TCR beta chain with its context. What it binds is not known. The data were taken from a study of CD4 T cells in relation to SARS-CoV-2 and coronaviruses. Background on the study: ViraFEST: roughly 10-day antigen culture of PBMCs, then TCR beta CDR3 sequencing. Crossreactive spike epitopes shared across donors were mapped to their HLA restriction.

Sequencing used immunoSEQ multiplex PCR; TCRdb keeps in-frame clones, though not all of them. This sample has some 29,000 clones; 74% occur once, and the top ten carry approximately 24%. CDR1 PRHDT and CDR2 FYEKMQ come from the germline V gene (reference sequence). The CDR3 is 22 amino acids. V was clipped by 5 bases and J by 6 bases; unmatched bases: 26. Points from the study as a whole: No donor gave both pre-pandemic and post-infection samples. Crossreactivity was assessed only for spike protein, not other viral proteins.

The unexposed donors gave CD4+ T cells in about 2011-2019, prior to COVID-19. After roughly ten days of culture, CD4+ T cells were isolated. This clonotype was obtained from a human donor in good health. The sample consisted of CD4+ T cells from PBMCs, cultured in vitro. The chain couples TRBV13 to TRBJ2-1; 12 bases line up with TRBD2. CDR3 bases: TGTGCCAGCAGCGCCACCATTCCGGGACTAGCGGGCTGGACGGACCGGGTCAATGAGCAGTTCTTC. Translation: CASSATIPGLAGWTDRVNEQFF. The full variable domain, with the rest looked up from reference TRBV13 and TRBJ2-1, is AAGVIQSPRHLIKEKRETATLKCYPIPRHDTVYWYQQGPGQDPQFLISFYEKMQSDKGSIPDRFSAQQFSDYHSELNMSSLELGDSALYFCASSATIPGLAGWTDRVNEQFFGPGTRLTVL.